Shown below are 27 T cell receptor beta chains from a single sample sequenced in a study of cytomegalovirus exposure and HLA in healthy donors. Use of 60 Vbeta and 13 Jbeta primers characterized the PCR. Data came from immunoSEQ multiplex PCR; TCRdb stores just in-frame clones and leaves some out. This sample has about 180,000 clones; around 80% occur once, and the top ten carry approximately 0.7%. Material for sequencing was PBMCs. All receptors come from a woman aged 40-49 years in good health and CMV-seronegative.

The genes are TRBV7-2 and TRBJ2-1; no clear D gene. Germline V gene sequence: CDR1 SGHTA, CDR2 FQGNSA. CDR3 size: 17 residues. Trimming removed 5 bases at V and 5 bases at J, with 22 bases between. The CDR3 here is CASSPPLTDPEDNEQFF. CDR3 bases: TGTGCCAGCAGCCCACCACTGACGGATCCCGAGGACAATGAGCAGTTCTTC.

The V gene is TRBV28, the J gene TRBJ2-7; no clear D. The CDR3 sequence is 11 residues long. Trimming shortened V by 7 bases and J by 2 bases, and 6 bases separated the two germline ends. Germline values: CDR1 MDHEN, CDR2 SYDVKM. CDR3 amino acids: CASTLAYEQYF. Written as DNA, the CDR3 is TGTGCCAGCACCCTAGCCTACGAGCAGTACTTC.

The J gene is TRBJ1-1, the V gene TRBV5-1; D ambiguous. This CDR3 contains 16 residues. Germline CDR1 reads SGHRS; CDR2 reads YFSETQ. Trimming took 5 bases from V and 1 from J, leaving 18 bases between them. The CDR3 nucleotides read TGCGCCAGCAGATTCGCCGGCGGGGTCTCGAACACTGAAGCTTTCTTT. It codes for CASRFAGGVSNTEAFF.

In this sample, this clone turned up a few times. The chain uses TRBV6-5 and TRBJ2-5, with D maybe TRBD2 (5 bases). The CDR3 length is 15 residues. Between the trimmed V and J ends, which lost 0 bases and 2 bases, there was a span of 10 bases. Per germline, CDR1 MNHEY and CDR2 SVGAGI. The CDR3 DNA reads as TGTGCCAGCAGTTACTCAGGCGGGCTACAAGAGACCCAGTACTTC. Protein sequence: CASSYSGGLQETQYF.

The chain has TRBV19 and TRBJ2-3; 8 bases are a match to TRBD2. The CDR3 consists of 17 residues. V dropped 4 bases and J dropped 0; count of bases not matched to a gene: 9. The V gene's germline CDR1 is LNHDA and CDR2 SQIVND (reference sequence). CDR3 protein: CASSKGSGGGSTDTQYF. CDR3 DNA: TGTGCCAGTAGTAAGGGAAGTGGCGGGGGGAGCACAGATACGCAGTATTTT.

The chain couples TRBV28 to TRBJ2-3, with 12 nucleotides matching TRBD2. Germline CDR1 MDHEN, CDR2 SYDVKM. V gave up 4 bases and J gave up 4 bases; unmatched junction bases: 18. CDR3 length: 20 amino acids. The CDR3 sequence: CASSSPFHNKTSGSSDTQYF. Here the CDR3 DNA reads TGTGCCAGCAGTTCCCCTTTCCACAATAAGACTAGCGGGAGTTCAGATACGCAGTATTTT.

Here the CDR3 DNA reads TGTGCCAGCAGTCGCCGGGACAGGAACACAGATACGCAGTATTTT. Translation gives CASSRRDRNTDTQYF. The genes are TRBV25-1 and TRBJ2-3, with 8 positions matching TRBD1. The ends lost 5 bases at V and 2 bases at J; junction bases unmatched: 6. CDR1 is MGHDK, CDR2 SYGVNS, per germline. This CDR3 region has 15 residues. Filled out from reference TRBV25-1 and TRBJ2-3, the complete variable domain reads EADIYQTPRYLVIGTGKKITLECSQTMGHDKMYWYQQDPGMELHLIHYSYGVNSTEKGDLSSESTVSRIRTEHFPLTLESARPSHTSQYLCASSRRDRNTDTQYFGPGTRLTVL.

The sample holds one count of this clone. The chain uses TRBV10-1 and TRBJ2-1; 9 bases fit TRBD1. Germline CDR1 WNHNN, CDR2 SYGVQD (reference sequence). V shed 0 bases and J 5 bases; nucleotides not matched to a gene: 5. The length of the CDR3 is 16 residues. CDR3 residues: CASSESGQGPNNEQFF. The CDR3 coding sequence is TGCGCCAGCAGTGAGTCGGGACAGGGCCCTAACAATGAGCAGTTCTTC.

This chain joins TRBV27 and TRBJ2-1, with D perhaps matching TRBD1 (6 bases). Per germline, CDR1 MNHEY and CDR2 SMNVEV (reference sequence). This CDR3 is 13 amino acids long. The V end lost 8 bases, the J end lost 7 bases, and 15 bases lay between the germline ends. The CDR3 sequence is CASGDTGKNEQFF. CDR3 sequence (DNA): TGTGCCAGCGGCGATACAGGGAAGAATGAGCAGTTCTTC.

The rearrangement joins TRBV6-6 to TRBJ2-2; 10 bases match TRBD1. CDR1 and CDR2 from the germline V gene are MNHNY and SVGAGI (reference sequence). J was trimmed by 3 bases and V by 7 bases; bases with no gene match: 5. This CDR3 has 15 residues. The CDR3 sequence is CASTGGTGDTGELFF. The DNA of the CDR3 is TGTGCCAGCACCGGGGGGACAGGGGACACCGGGGAGCTGTTTTTT.

The table lists this clone with a count of one. The V call is TRBV7-8, the J call TRBJ2-7; TRBD1 matches 7 bases. After removal of 5 bases from V and 3 bases from J, the junction contained 7 bases not matched to a gene. The length of the CDR3 is 14 residues. Germline assignment: CDR1 SGHVS and CDR2 FQNEAQ. Here the CDR3 reads CASSPTGQNYEQYF. The CDR3 nucleotides read TGTGCCAGCAGCCCTACGGGACAGAACTACGAGCAGTACTTC.

This rearrangement joins TRBV2 to TRBJ1-5; 9 positions match TRBD1. The CDR3 spans 15 residues. With 7 bases clipped from V and 5 bases from J, the junction kept 9 bases outside the gene matches. Germline V lookup: CDR1 SNHLY, CDR2 FYNNEI. CDR3 nucleotide sequence: TGTGCCAGCACCCCAGGAGACAGGGGGGATCAGCCCCAGCATTTT. It translates to CASTPGDRGDQPQHF.

The chain couples TRBV19 to TRBJ1-5, with TRBD1 matching over 8 bases. Per germline, CDR1 LNHDA and CDR2 SQIVND (reference sequence). This CDR3 has 15 amino acids. V trimming: 5 bases; J trimming: 6 bases; junction bases outside the gene matches: 9. The CDR3 nucleotides read TGTGCCAGTAGTTTGGACAGGGCGCGCCGTCAGCCCCAGCATTTT. Protein sequence: CASSLDRARRQPQHF.

The chain's CDR3 is CATPMTGNTEAFF. The CDR3 DNA is TGTGCCACCCCGATGACAGGCAACACTGAAGCTTTCTTT. The rearrangement links TRBV6-6 to TRBJ1-1; possibly TRBD1 for D (6 bases). CDR3 length: 13 amino acids. CDR1 is MNHNY and CDR2 is SVGAGI in the germline V gene (reference sequence). V was clipped by 10 bases and J by 2 bases, with 14 bases between them.

The chain is built from TRBV19 and TRBJ2-7; 10 positions match TRBD2. With V trimmed by 10 bases and J by 7 bases, 10 bases remained unmatched. This CDR3 comprises 13 residues. Looked up from germline, CDR1 is LNHDA and CDR2 is SQIVND (reference sequence). The CDR3 nucleotides are TGTGCCACCGGGCTAGCGGGAGTCCGGGAGCAGTACTTC. It translates to CATGLAGVREQYF. The variable domain in full, completed from reference TRBV19 and TRBJ2-7, reads DGGITQSPKYLFRKEGQNVTLSCEQNLNHDAMYWYRQDPGQGLRLIYYSQIVNDFQKGDIAEGYSVSREKKESFPLTVTSAQKNPTAFYLCATGLAGVREQYFGPGTRLTVT.

This clone was seen a few times. J is TRBJ1-1 and V is TRBV13; D may be TRBD1 (6 bases). Germline loops: CDR1 PRHDT, CDR2 FYEKMQ (reference sequence). The CDR3 has 14 residues. Trimming shortened V by 5 bases and J by 3 bases, and 13 bases separated the two germline ends. The CDR3 DNA sequence: TGTGCCAGCAGCGCAAGGGGGGGTGACACTGAAGCTTTCTTT. Translated: CASSARGGDTEAFF.

This clone showed up just once. This chain connects TRBV7-6 to TRBJ2-2, with 8 bases fitting TRBD1. In germline, CDR1 is SGHVS, CDR2 FNYEAQ. The CDR3 covers 14 residues. V shed 1 base and J 5 bases; nucleotides not matched to a gene: 0. CDR3 loop: CASSLGTGTGELFF. CDR3 coding DNA: TGTGCCAGCAGCTTAGGGACAGGGACCGGGGAGCTGTTTTTT.

Concerning this clone: The germline gene is not matched at one end of the junction; a read error may be the cause. The same CDR3 arises from other DNA sequences in this sample as well. The V gene is TRBV7-9, the J gene TRBJ1-1; D not certain. This CDR3 region has 15 residues. Looked up from germline, CDR1 is SEHNR and CDR2 is FQNEAQ (reference sequence). The CDR3 nucleotides read TGTGCCAGCAGCACCCAGGCCCCATCGAACACTGAAGCCTTCTTT. Protein: CASSTQAPSNTEAFF.

The chain combines TRBV7-8 with TRBJ1-1; D may be TRBD1 (6 bases). Germline loops: CDR1 SGHVS, CDR2 FQNEAQ. V was trimmed by 4 bases and J by 2 bases, leaving 11 bases between them. This CDR3 has 14 residues. The CDR3 reads CASSSQGTNTEAFF. Here the CDR3 DNA reads TGTGCCAGCAGCTCTCAGGGGACCAACACTGAAGCTTTCTTT.

The chain joins TRBV7-9 to TRBJ1-4, with D hard to call. The V gene lost 7 bases and the J gene lost 11 bases, with 23 bases spanning the gap. This CDR3 has 15 residues. Germline-derived CDR1 and CDR2 are SEHNR and FQNEAQ (reference sequence). DNA for the CDR3: TGTGCCAGCACCAAACCAGTCGGAGAATGGGAGAAACTGTTTTTT. Its protein is CASTKPVGEWEKLFF. The full variable domain, with the rest looked up from reference TRBV7-9 and TRBJ1-4, is DTGVSQNPRHKITKRGQNVTFRCDPISEHNRLYWYRQTLGQGPEFLTYFQNEAQLEKSRLLSDRFSAERPKGSFSTLEIQRTEQGDSAMYLCASTKPVGEWEKLFFGSGTQLSVL.

This clone was detected only a few times. The rearrangement joins TRBV19 to TRBJ2-2; a weak D match, TRBD1 (6 bases). Trimming shortened V by 7 bases and J by 4 bases, and 10 bases separated the two germline ends. This CDR3 contains 13 residues. The V gene's germline CDR1 is LNHDA and CDR2 SQIVND (reference sequence). The chain's CDR3 is CASTGVGTGELFF. CDR3 nucleotide sequence: TGTGCCAGTACAGGGGTAGGCACCGGGGAGCTGTTTTTT.

This clone showed up just a few times. One end of the junction does not line up with germline, which may come from a read error. This chain uses TRBV6-6 with TRBJ2-1; 13 bases line up with TRBD2. Germline V gene data show CDR1 as MNHNY and CDR2 as SVGAGI (reference sequence). The CDR3 extends over 15 amino acids. CDR3 sequence: CASRQTGTSGEGWIF. CDR3 sequence (DNA): TGTGCCAGCCGCCAAACCGGGACTAGCGGGGAGGGGTGGATCTTC.

The chain recombines TRBV14 with TRBJ1-6, with TRBD1 as a possible D gene (5 bases). The CDR3 has 15 residues. V was pared by 1 base and J by 10 bases, with 14 bases between. The germline CDR1 and CDR2 sequences are SGHDN and FVKESK. CDR3 amino acids: CASSQVGGGKSPLHF. Written as DNA, the CDR3 is TGTGCCAGCAGCCAAGTGGGGGGGGGAAAATCACCCCTCCACTTT. Based on the CDR3 plus reference TRBV14 and TRBJ1-6, the full variable domain is EAGVTQFPSHSVIEKGQTVTLRCDPISGHDNLYWYRRVMGKEIKFLLHFVKESKQDESGMPNNRFLAERTGGTYSTLKVQPAELEDSGVYFCASSQVGGGKSPLHFGNGTRLTVT.

V usage is TRBV27 and J usage is TRBJ2-1, with TRBD1 matching 10 bases. Looked up from germline, CDR1 is MNHEY and CDR2 is SMNVEV (reference sequence). The CDR3 has 16 amino acids. With 4 bases clipped from V and 1 base from J, the junction kept 4 bases outside the gene matches. For the CDR3, the DNA is TGTGCCAGCAGTTCCCGGGACAGGGGATCCTACAATGAGCAGTTCTTC. Its protein is CASSSRDRGSYNEQFF.

CDR3 nucleotide sequence: TGTGCCAGCAGCGTTTACCTAGCGGGAACCGGGGAGCTGTTTTTT. Its translation: CASSVYLAGTGELFF. V gene TRBV9 combines with J gene TRBJ2-2, with 9 bases aligning to TRBD2. Per germline, CDR1 SGDLS and CDR2 YYNGEE. The CDR3 covers 15 residues. V shed 2 bases, J shed 5 bases, and the junction held 4 bases outside the gene matches.

About this clone: Germline and junction disagree at one end, which may indicate a read error. This chain connects TRBV7-7 to TRBJ2-3; TRBD2 agrees at 9 bases. The CDR3 runs 15 residues. The germline CDR1 and CDR2 sequences are SSHAT and FNYEAQ (reference sequence). DNA of the CDR3: TGTGCTAGCAGTCGCGGACTAGCGAGCACAGATACGCAGTATTTT. Protein: CASSRGLASTDTQYF.

This clone was detected a few times. The chain uses TRBV11-2 and TRBJ2-7; 9 positions match TRBD2. This CDR3 is 18 amino acids long. The V and J ends lost 0 bases and 3 bases, in that order; junction bases with no gene match: 12. The germline CDR1 and CDR2 sequences are SGHAT and FQNNGV. CDR3 sequence: CASSLDRGSGRSFYEQYF. In nucleotides, the CDR3 is TGTGCCAGCAGCTTAGATCGGGGTAGCGGGAGATCATTCTACGAGCAGTACTTC.